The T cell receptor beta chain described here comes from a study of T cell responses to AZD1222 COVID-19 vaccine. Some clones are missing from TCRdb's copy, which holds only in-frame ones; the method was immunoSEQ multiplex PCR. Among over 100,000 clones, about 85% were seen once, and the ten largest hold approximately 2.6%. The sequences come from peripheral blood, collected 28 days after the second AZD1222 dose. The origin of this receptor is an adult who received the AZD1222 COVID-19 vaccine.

This CDR3 is CASSASQDSSYEQYF. CDR3 bases: TGTGCCAGCAGCGCCTCCCAAGACAGTTCCTACGAGCAGTACTTC. The rearrangement links TRBV9 to TRBJ2-7; D might be TRBD1 (5 bases). V was pared by 3 bases and J by 1 base, with 14 bases between. The CDR3 totals 15 residues. Looked up from germline, CDR1 is SGDLS and CDR2 is YYNGEE.